In its sample, the clone carrying this T cell receptor (beta chain) was seen a few times. TCRdb fed the RT-PCR reads into MiXCR, producing one record per CDR3 protein. The sample lists around 700,000 distinct CDR3 sequences; more than 13% were seen once. CDR1 and CDR2 (germline): SGHRS, YFSETQ. The CDR3 totals 16 residues. Trimming removed 0 bases from V and 0 bases from J, with 7 bases in between. The source material was memory CD4+ T cells from blood. The receptor was isolated from a female donor in good health, serving as a healthy control. V is TRBV5-1 and J is TRBJ2-6; D unresolved. CDR3 DNA: TGCGCCAGCAGCTTGGCCAGAAGCTCTGGGGCCAACGTCCTGACTTTC. Its protein product is CASSLARSSGANVLTF. Supplemented by reference TRBV5-1 and TRBJ2-6, the full variable domain reads KAGVTQTPRYLIKTRGQQVTLSCSPISGHRSVSWYQQTPGQGLQFLFEYFSETQRNKGNFPGRFSGRQFSNSRSEMNVSTLELGDSALYLCASSLARSSGANVLTFGAGSRLTVL.